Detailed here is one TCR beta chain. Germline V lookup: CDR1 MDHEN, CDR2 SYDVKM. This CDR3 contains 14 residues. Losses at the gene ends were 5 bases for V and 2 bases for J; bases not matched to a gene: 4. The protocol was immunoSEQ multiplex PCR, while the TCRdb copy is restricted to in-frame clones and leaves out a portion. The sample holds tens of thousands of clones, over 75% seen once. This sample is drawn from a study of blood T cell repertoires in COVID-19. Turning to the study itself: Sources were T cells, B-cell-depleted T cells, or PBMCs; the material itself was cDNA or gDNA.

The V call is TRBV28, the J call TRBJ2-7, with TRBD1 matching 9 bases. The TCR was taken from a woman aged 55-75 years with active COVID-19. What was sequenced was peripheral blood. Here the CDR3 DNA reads TGTGCCAGCAGTCCAGGGACAGGGACCTACGAGCAGTACTTC. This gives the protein CASSPGTGTYEQYF.